This T cell receptor (beta chain) was captured in a study of shared clonotypes between healthy human individuals. The study's findings and limits: Blood was the sole source, and tissue repertoires probably differ. Clonotypes shared by all four sorted-subset donors had higher generation probabilities than non-shared clonotypes. With four donors compared, around 5% of naive CD4 clonotypes were shared.

Healthy adults negative for HIV, lacking recent acute infections or vaccinations, served as donors. Details on this clone: The antigen is undetermined. In the same sample, other DNA sequences code for this CDR3.

The length of the CDR3 is 15 residues. The germline V and J ends were trimmed by 1 base and 4 bases, with 11 bases remaining between them. From germline, CDR1 is LNHDA and CDR2 SQIVND (reference sequence). Using immunoSEQ multiplex PCR, the repertoire was profiled, and TCRdb retains in-frame clones only, with some absent. In the table there are some 2.3 million clones, approximately 93% of which are singletons. J is TRBJ1-5 and V is TRBV19, with D possibly being TRBD1 (5 bases). This clonotype was sampled from a man aged 18 to 30 in good health. Some clones in this sample may be carry-over from other donors' samples. Material for sequencing was naive CD4+ T cells from PBMCs. The subset is: CD45RA+ positively selected. In DNA form, the CDR3 reads TGTGCCAGTAGTATAGTGAGGGGAGGGAATCAGCCCCAGCATTTT. Translated: CASSIVRGGNQPQHF. Supplemented by reference TRBV19 and TRBJ1-5, the full variable domain reads DGGITQSPKYLFRKEGQNVTLSCEQNLNHDAMYWYRQDPGQGLRLIYYSQIVNDFQKGDIAEGYSVSREKKESFPLTVTSAQKNPTAFYLCASSIVRGGNQPQHFGDGTRLSIL.